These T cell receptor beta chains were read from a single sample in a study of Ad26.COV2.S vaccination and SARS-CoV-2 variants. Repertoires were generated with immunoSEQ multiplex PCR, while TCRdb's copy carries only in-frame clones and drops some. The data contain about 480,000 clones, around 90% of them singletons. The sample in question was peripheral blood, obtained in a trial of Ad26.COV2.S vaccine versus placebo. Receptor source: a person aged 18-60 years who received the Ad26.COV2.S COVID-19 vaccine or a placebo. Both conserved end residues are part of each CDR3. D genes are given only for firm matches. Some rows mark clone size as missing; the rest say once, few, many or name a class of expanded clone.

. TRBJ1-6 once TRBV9 TGTGCCAGCAAGCAGGGGCCCGTTAATTCACCCCTCCACTTT CASKQGPVNSPLHF
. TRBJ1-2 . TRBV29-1 TGCAGCGTTGATTCGGCAGCCGATCACTATGGCTACACCTTC CSVDSAADHYGYTF
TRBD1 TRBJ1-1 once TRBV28 TGTGCCAGCAGTGTTGGAGGGACAGGGGGTTGGAACACTGAAGCTTTCTTT CASSVGGTGGWNTEAFF
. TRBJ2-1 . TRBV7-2 TGTGCCAGCAGCGGACTGGGTCTGCAGTTCTTC CASSGLGLQFF
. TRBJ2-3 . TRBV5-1 TGCGCCAGCAGCTTGGGGAGTGTCATCGCAGATACGCAGTATTTT CASSLGSVIADTQYF
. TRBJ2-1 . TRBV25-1 TGTGCCAGCAGTCCGACTCCGAGCTCCTACAATGAGCAGTTCTTC CASSPTPSSYNEQFF
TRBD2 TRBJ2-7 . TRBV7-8 TGTGCCAGCAGCTCCCGGGGACTAGCGGGAGGGTCCTACGAGCAGTACTTC CASSSRGLAGGSYEQYF
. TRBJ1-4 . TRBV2 TGTGCCAGCAACCCGGGGGATGCAACTAATGAAAAACTGTTTTTT CASNPGDATNEKLFF
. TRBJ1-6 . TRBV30 TGTGCCTGGTCCGAGGGTCCTAGCCTCAGCTCTTACATTTCACCCCTCCACTTT CAWSEGPSLSSYISPLHF
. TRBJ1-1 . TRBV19 TGTGCCAGTAGCCTGGGGGGGGTGAACACTGAAGCTTTCTTT CASSLGGVNTEAFF
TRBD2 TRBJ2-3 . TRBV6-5 TGTGCCAGCAGTTACTCGACAGCGGGAGGGCGGGATACGCAGTATTTT CASSYSTAGGRDTQYF
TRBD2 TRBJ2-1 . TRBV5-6 TGTGCCAGCATTCGGGGGGTCTCCTACAATGAGCAGTTCTTC CASIRGVSYNEQFF
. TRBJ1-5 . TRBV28 TGTGCCAGCAGTTTTTTTGCAGGGGTCGATCAGCCCCAGCATTTT CASSFFAGVDQPQHF
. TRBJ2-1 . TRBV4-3 TGCGCCAGCAGCCAAGCGGGAGCATTCTACAATGAGCAGTTCTTC CASSQAGAFYNEQFF
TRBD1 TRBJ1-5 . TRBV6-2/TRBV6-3 TGTGCCAGCAGTTACCCCCGGGACAGGGTGCGGCCGAATCAGCCCCAGCATTTT CASSYPRDRVRPNQPQHF